This T cell receptor beta chain originates from a study of identical twins (dated by TCRdb to 2016 to 2017). Regarding the study in general: The study deep-sequenced TCR alpha and beta repertoires from monozygotic twins, unrelated adults of various ages and cord blood to test whether fetal clonotypes persist. To rule out contamination, replicate twin experiments were performed at different times with different library preparation protocols.

V and J lose 0 bases and 6 bases, and a span of 9 bases separates them. The CDR3 starts with the cysteine, ends with the phenylalanine, and has 13 residues. The DNA shown is the 39-base CDR3, in frame from base 1. From the germline V gene (reference sequence), CDR1 is LGHDT and CDR2 is YNNKEL. All donors were healthy Caucasians. The twin cohort consisted of three pairs of female monozygotic twins, all aged roughly 18 to 29 years. Positive isolation kits from Invitrogen were used to isolate the CD4+ and CD8+ T cell populations. Turning to this clonotype: Its antigen target is currently unknown. No qualities accompany the bases; no much larger clone lies one base away.

The study at large found these results: Because the same donors could not be followed over many years, the conclusions relied on cross-sectional statistical analysis. Recombination models systematically underestimated out-of-frame TCR alpha sharing in monozygotic twins but agreed with sharing between unrelated individuals. Invariant T cells such as MAIT and iNKT could partly confound zero-insertion analyses, though diverse VJ usage argued against this for most clonotypes. Fewer insertions were carried by abundant cord blood beta clonotypes, a similar but weaker trend appeared in young adult naive repertoires, and no such trend appeared in memory repertoires. The excess sharing between twins in beta out-of-frame sequences was weaker because fewer shared sequences reduced the signal-to-noise ratio. Compared with coincidental sharing between unrelated individuals, out-of-frame TCR alpha sequences shared between twins showed an excess of sequences with low generation probability.

The library was prepared using 5' RACE. The reads were generated on an Illumina HiSeq 2000. A universal primer binding site was introduced by template switching, and a unique molecular identifier was present in the final cDNA, enabling accurate counting of TCR cDNA molecules. Specific primers in the conserved constant-segment region were used to synthesize first-strand cDNA for TCR alpha and beta chains. Each cDNA library was double barcoded, with a SMART-Mk sample barcode plus Illumina barcodes, to control for contamination. TruSeq adapter sequences along with Illumina sample barcodes were introduced in two successive PCR steps. Sequencing of the TCR alpha and beta cDNA libraries was done on the Illumina HiSeq platform using custom primers. The study's own analysis went as follows. MiGEC processed the raw reads to extract unique molecular identifiers, while MiXCR was used to determine the CDR3 positions. For each individual, recombination models were inferred using an EM algorithm with the repgenHMM and IGoR tools. Shared clonotypes were analyzed with the tcR package in R, and sharing was normalized by the product of cloneset sizes. To study raw recombination without the effects of thymic and clonal selection, out-of-frame nonproductive sequences were analyzed. TCRdb handled the public reads itself, with Q25 trimming in fastp and clone calling in MiXCR, and kept productive beta chains. Every distinct CDR3 protein forms one entry, paired with its most common genes and DNA. The V and J calls shown here were made by TCRdb, not taken from the authors' results. The sample data list roughly 200,000 distinct CDR3 sequences, and approximately 16% of these were observed just once. The leading ten clones occupy 35% to 50% of the sample.

The data were also submitted as part of a second study, on T cells expressing NK-cell markers. Per that second paper: About eight donors provided sorted CD3+CD56+NKG2C+, CD3+CD56+NKG2C- and CD3+CD56-NKG2C+ T-cell subsets, whose TCR beta-chain repertoires were profiled. Of the eight sequenced donors, seven were found to be HCMV-seropositive and one was found to be HCMV-seronegative. In several experiments an anti-gammadeltaTCR antibody was added to restrict sorting to alphabetaTCR-expressing T cells. In over five donors, the dominant CD3+CD56+NKG2C+ clonotypes were found to rank among the top 10 CD8+ clonotypes and to make up roughly 1.0-8% of CD8+ T cells. Those dominant clonotypes were again the most abundant among CD3+CD56-NKG2C+ cells in a few donors, at about 28.3-60.1%. It remained unclear whether the expanded NKG2C-expressing T cell clones were specific for HCMV antigens. The eight sequenced donors were randomly selected healthy volunteers, three men and five women. HCMV-specific IgG was detected in serum with a commercial ELISA kit to determine HCMV serostatus. Reads were demultiplexed and grouped by UMI with MIGEC, and clonotypes were assembled and quantified with MiTCR. To exclude erroneous sequences, only TCR cDNA sequences supported by at least two reads were retained. The tcR package was used for downstream repertoire analysis, and clonotypes were matched across fractions by CDR3 nucleotide sequence plus V segment. VDJmatch was used to annotate antigen specificity against VDJdb, with one amino acid substitution in CDR3 allowed.

The TCR comes from a woman aged 18-29 years in good health. This chain joins TRBV3-1 to TRBJ2-7; there is no confident call for the D gene. The specimen was CD8+ T cells sorted from blood. This receptor has the CDR3 CASSQESRVEQYF. The DNA is as follows: TGTGCCAGCAGCCAAGAATCAAGGGTCGAGCAGTACTTC.